This T cell receptor beta chain appears in the sequencing data of a study of OX40 agonist ivuxolimab in advanced cancers. Study-level background: Three patients, one with hepatocellular carcinoma and two with cutaneous melanoma, responded partially. Points from the study as a whole: Nonresponders included some who also had low normalized T-cell clonal expansion. Among the lowest levels of clonal expansion were found in partial responders at 0.1-3.0 mg/kg.

About this clone itself: Its cognate antigen is unknown.

Excluded were patients having autoimmune disease history or systemic immunosuppression. Looked up from germline, CDR1 is SGHDN and CDR2 is FVKESK. The CDR3 loop spans 14 amino acids. Deletions cut 1 base from V and 3 bases from J, with 10 bases between. The table came from immunoSEQ multiplex PCR; TCRdb's copy has only in-frame clones and leaves some out. The table shows almost 85,000 clones, with 86% occurring only once. The chain combines TRBV14 with TRBJ2-7; D is uncertain. The sample here was CD4+ or CD8+ T cells sorted from blood, taken in a trial of the OX40 agonist ivuxolimab. The TCR sequence derives from an adult with an advanced solid tumor such as melanoma, head and neck, liver or kidney cancer. The CDR3 coding sequence is TGTGCCAGCAGCCAAGGAATTTTGTTCTACGAGCAGTACTTC. Translating gives CASSQGILFYEQYF.